Listed here is a single TCR beta chain. Antigen unknown. These data come from a study of T-cell memory formation after mild COVID-19. About the research overall: There were largely donor-specific TCR clusters. Study results and caveats: Day 15 to 85 contracting clones showed balanced CD4/CD8; later expanders leaned CD4+. Memory from before infection featured some responding clones, which suggests cross-reactive memory joined. CD4+ contracting clones were found mainly in CM and EM, and CD8+ ones in EMRA.

One entry per CDR3 protein results from TCRdb running MiXCR on the 5' RACE reads. The sample yields 310,000 or so distinct CDR3 sequences, more than 15% seen once. Germline CDR1 is KGHDR and CDR2 is SFDVKD. J was trimmed by 4 bases and V by 5 bases; bases with no gene match: 8. The CDR3 sequence is 15 residues long. Sequenced sample: PBMCs or a T cell subset sorted from them (not recorded which). The gene calls are TRBV24-1 and TRBJ2-5, with 8 bases aligning to TRBD2. This receptor was taken from a man between 18 and 29 years old who had mild COVID-19 (a few samples of this study predate the infection). Cell type and time point are not known. The CDR3 reads CATSVPGLGSETQYF. The CDR3 DNA reads TGTGCCACCAGTGTACCGGGACTAGGATCAGAGACCCAGTACTTC.